Following are 3 T cell receptor beta chains from one sample sequenced in a study of T-cell memory formation after mild COVID-19. TCRdb called the 5' RACE reads again in MiXCR, with one record for every CDR3 protein. In the table there are fewer than 150,000 distinct CDR3 sequences, approximately 6.2% of which are singletons. The sequencing sample was made of PBMCs or a T cell subset sorted from them (not recorded which). Source of these receptors: an adult woman who had mild COVID-19 (a few samples of this study predate the infection). Cell type and time point are not known.

This clonotype was seen repeatedly, ten times or more. The V call is TRBV12-3 or TRBV12-4, the J call TRBJ2-5; D is undetermined. Trimming shortened V by 6 bases and J by 5 bases, and 10 bases separated the two germline ends. The CDR3 covers 12 residues. The chain's CDR3 is CASSNYAETQYF. CDR3 bases: TGTGCCAGCAGCAACTATGCCGAGACCCAGTACTTC.

This clonotype was seen a few times. The chain couples TRBV4-2 to TRBJ1-3; D is perhaps TRBD1 (6 bases). CDR3 length equals 13 residues. With 4 bases removed from V and 11 bases from J, the gap between germline ends came to 15 bases. Germline CDR1 and CDR2: LGHNA and YNFKEQ. This CDR3 reads CASSRWTESSIYF. CDR3 DNA sequence: TGTGCCAGCAGCCGCTGGACAGAAAGTTCCATATATTTT.

This clonotype showed up many times. The CDR3 DNA sequence: TGCAGTGCTTATGCGGGGTTAGCTAGCACAGATACGCAGTATTTT. This codes for CSAYAGLASTDTQYF. The chain couples TRBV20-1 to TRBJ2-3, with a weak D call TRBD2 (6 bases). V lost 5 bases, J lost 0 bases, and 15 bases lay in between. CDR3 length: 15 residues. CDR1 and CDR2 (germline): DFQATT, SNEGSKA (reference sequence).